This is a list of T cell receptor beta chains from one sample in a study of blood T cell repertoires in COVID-19. The repertoire was sequenced with immunoSEQ multiplex PCR; TCRdb's copy has only in-frame clones and lacks some. Among approximately 49,000 clones listed, roughly 86% were seen once. Sequenced input: peripheral blood. The source of these receptors is a man aged 45-65 years with active COVID-19. The CDR3 runs from the conserved cysteine through the conserved F or W. A D gene is named only where the DNA matches it firmly. Only part of the rows carry a size: once, few, many, or a class if the clone is expanded.

j_call: TRBJ2-5; v_call: TRBV7-2; clone_size: once; d_call: TRBD2; cdr3_nt: TGTGCCAGCAGCTCCCAGCCGAGCGGGGGAGAGACCCAGTACTTC; cdr3_aa: CASSSQPSGGETQYF
j_call: TRBJ2-7; v_call: TRBV6-5; clone_size: -; d_call: TRBD2; cdr3_nt: TGTGCCTCCGGGGGGGGCTACGAGCAGTACTTC; cdr3_aa: CASGGGYEQYF
j_call: TRBJ2-7; v_call: TRBV20-1; clone_size: -; d_call: TRBD1; cdr3_nt: TGCAGTGCTAGTAGGGACAGCTCCTACGAGCAGTACTTC; cdr3_aa: CSASRDSSYEQYF
j_call: TRBJ1-1; v_call: TRBV29-1; clone_size: -; d_call: -; cdr3_nt: TGCAGCGTTGGGCACCCGAACACTGAAGCTTTCTTT; cdr3_aa: CSVGHPNTEAFF
j_call: TRBJ2-2; v_call: TRBV4-1; clone_size: -; d_call: TRBD2; cdr3_nt: TGCGCCAGCAGCCAGCTAGCGGGAGGGCGGGGCACCGGGGAGCTGTTTTTT; cdr3_aa: CASSQLAGGRGTGELFF
j_call: TRBJ2-1; v_call: TRBV6-6; clone_size: -; d_call: TRBD2; cdr3_nt: TGTGCCAGCAGTCCTACAGGGGTCAGGACTAGCGGGAGGGCATCAGGCGAGCAGTTCTTC; cdr3_aa: CASSPTGVRTSGRASGEQFF
j_call: TRBJ1-1; v_call: TRBV12-5; clone_size: -; d_call: -; cdr3_nt: TGTGCTACCCAAACAAGGGGGTACACTGAAGCTTTCTTT; cdr3_aa: CATQTRGYTEAFF
j_call: TRBJ2-1; v_call: TRBV10-1; clone_size: -; d_call: TRBD2; cdr3_nt: TGCGCCAGCAGCACCGGGACTAGCGAGACCAATGAGCAGTTCTTC; cdr3_aa: CASSTGTSETNEQFF
j_call: TRBJ2-1; v_call: TRBV7-7; clone_size: -; d_call: -; cdr3_nt: TGTGCTAGCAGCTCCGGGACTCCTTACTACAATGAGCAGTTCTTC; cdr3_aa: CASSSGTPYYNEQFF
j_call: TRBJ2-1; v_call: TRBV14; clone_size: -; d_call: TRBD2; cdr3_nt: TGTGCCAGCAGCCAAGATGCTAGCGGGGACTACTACAATGAGCAGTTCTTC; cdr3_aa: CASSQDASGDYYNEQFF
j_call: TRBJ1-5; v_call: TRBV6-1; clone_size: -; d_call: -; cdr3_nt: TGTGCCAGCAGTGACGGTGATTTTCAGCCCCAGCATTTT; cdr3_aa: CASSDGDFQPQHF
j_call: TRBJ2-2; v_call: TRBV5-1; clone_size: -; d_call: -; cdr3_nt: TGCGCCAGCAGCCGCGACTTGTCGACCGGGGAGCTGTTTTTT; cdr3_aa: CASSRDLSTGELFF
j_call: TRBJ1-2; v_call: TRBV5-4; clone_size: -; d_call: TRBD1; cdr3_nt: TGTGCCAGCAGCTTGGCCGGGACAGGGAGAAGAGGCTACACCTTC; cdr3_aa: CASSLAGTGRRGYTF
j_call: TRBJ2-3; v_call: TRBV19; clone_size: -; d_call: TRBD1; cdr3_nt: TGTGCCAGTAGTTCCTCCCCGGGACAGGGGATGACAGATACGCAGTATTTT; cdr3_aa: CASSSSPGQGMTDTQYF
j_call: TRBJ1-6; v_call: TRBV20-1; clone_size: -; d_call: -; cdr3_nt: TGCAGTGCTAGTATCCAGGGTGGGAATTCACCCCTCCACTTT; cdr3_aa: CSASIQGGNSPLHF
j_call: TRBJ2-3; v_call: TRBV5-5; clone_size: -; d_call: -; cdr3_nt: TGTGCCAGCCAGCCCGGGGGACGAGATACGCAGTATTTT; cdr3_aa: CASQPGGRDTQYF
j_call: TRBJ1-2; v_call: TRBV6-1; clone_size: -; d_call: -; cdr3_nt: TGTGCCAGCAGTGAGGGCGTATATGGCTACACCTTC; cdr3_aa: CASSEGVYGYTF
j_call: TRBJ1-2; v_call: TRBV29-1; clone_size: -; d_call: TRBD1; cdr3_nt: TGCAGCGTCGCGCTGGGGACAGGGGATGGCTACACCTTC; cdr3_aa: CSVALGTGDGYTF
j_call: TRBJ2-1; v_call: TRBV27; clone_size: -; d_call: TRBD2; cdr3_nt: TGTGCCAGCAGTTCCCCCATGCTAGCGGGAAACCCAAATGAGCAGTTCTTC; cdr3_aa: CASSSPMLAGNPNEQFF
j_call: TRBJ2-4; v_call: TRBV21-1; clone_size: few; d_call: -; cdr3_nt: TGTGCCAGCAGCAAAGAGTCTCCGCACGGGACAGCCAGGAAAAACATTCAGTACTTC; cdr3_aa: CASSKESPHGTARKNIQYF
j_call: TRBJ2-3; v_call: TRBV20-1; clone_size: -; d_call: TRBD1; cdr3_nt: TGCAGTGCTAGTAAGGGGGCGCTGGCAGATACGCAGTATTTT; cdr3_aa: CSASKGALADTQYF
j_call: TRBJ2-7; v_call: TRBV3-1/TRBV3-2; clone_size: -; d_call: TRBD1; cdr3_nt: TGTGCCAGCAGCCAAGAAGGTCCGGGACAGGGGGAGCAGTACTTC; cdr3_aa: CASSQEGPGQGEQYF
j_call: TRBJ1-6; v_call: TRBV19; clone_size: -; d_call: TRBD1; cdr3_nt: TGTGCCAGTACCCCCAGGGGGCAGGGAGCTTCACCCCTCCACTTT; cdr3_aa: CASTPRGQGASPLHF
j_call: TRBJ1-6; v_call: TRBV7-9; clone_size: -; d_call: -; cdr3_nt: TGTGCCAGCAGCGCGGTGGAGATGTCAGCCCTCCACTTT; cdr3_aa: CASSAVEMSALHF
j_call: TRBJ2-2; v_call: TRBV3-1/TRBV3-2; clone_size: -; d_call: -; cdr3_nt: TGTGCCAGCAGCCGCCAACCGGGGGACGGGGAGCTGTTTTTT; cdr3_aa: CASSRQPGDGELFF
j_call: TRBJ2-3; v_call: TRBV24-1; clone_size: -; d_call: -; cdr3_nt: TGTGCCACCAGTGATGGAGGGACGGCCACAGATACGCAGTATTTT; cdr3_aa: CATSDGGTATDTQYF
j_call: TRBJ1-1; v_call: TRBV6-6; clone_size: -; d_call: -; cdr3_nt: TGTGCCAGCAGTTACTCGCGGATGAACACTGAAGCTTTCTTT; cdr3_aa: CASSYSRMNTEAFF
j_call: TRBJ2-2; v_call: TRBV7-3; clone_size: -; d_call: -; cdr3_nt: TGTGCCAGCAGCTCAAGAGGAGTGGACACCGGGGAGCTGTTTTTT; cdr3_aa: CASSSRGVDTGELFF
j_call: TRBJ2-5; v_call: TRBV6-5; clone_size: -; d_call: -; cdr3_nt: TGTGCCAGCAGTATCGGCCAAAGGCAAGCGGAGACCCAGTACTTC; cdr3_aa: CASSIGQRQAETQYF
j_call: TRBJ1-3; v_call: TRBV19; clone_size: -; d_call: -; cdr3_nt: TGTGCCAGTAGTAGCGGTAACTCTGGAAACACCATATATTTT; cdr3_aa: CASSSGNSGNTIYF
j_call: TRBJ2-5; v_call: TRBV10-3; clone_size: -; d_call: -; cdr3_nt: TGTGCCATCGGTGCAGGGGCCGAGACCCAGTACTTC; cdr3_aa: CAIGAGAETQYF
j_call: TRBJ2-5; v_call: TRBV19; clone_size: -; d_call: TRBD2; cdr3_nt: TGTGCCAGTAGTATAGCTAGCGGGAGACGAGGAGAGACCCAGTACTTC; cdr3_aa: CASSIASGRRGETQYF
j_call: TRBJ2-7; v_call: TRBV15; clone_size: once; d_call: TRBD2; cdr3_nt: TGTGCCACCAGCAGAGGGACTAGCGGGTCCTACGAGCAGTACTTC; cdr3_aa: CATSRGTSGSYEQYF
j_call: TRBJ1-1; v_call: TRBV7-8; clone_size: -; d_call: -; cdr3_nt: TGTGCCAGCACCTTCGGGGGGTACAGGGTTGAAGCTTTCTTT; cdr3_aa: CASTFGGYRVEAFF
j_call: TRBJ2-7; v_call: TRBV5-5; clone_size: medium-sized; d_call: -; cdr3_nt: TGTGCCAGCAGCTCAGGGGCTGGGTTCCACGAGCAGTACTTC; cdr3_aa: CASSSGAGFHEQYF
j_call: TRBJ2-7; v_call: TRBV7-3; clone_size: few; d_call: -; cdr3_nt: TGTGCCAGCAGTCTCTCAGGGTTGGGGGAGCAGTACTTC; cdr3_aa: CASSLSGLGEQYF
j_call: TRBJ2-3; v_call: TRBV5-6; clone_size: -; d_call: -; cdr3_nt: TGTGCCAGCAGCCCAAGCTACAGGCGACGCACAGATACGCAGTATTTT; cdr3_aa: CASSPSYRRRTDTQYF
j_call: TRBJ2-3; v_call: TRBV9; clone_size: -; d_call: TRBD1; cdr3_nt: TGTGCCAGCAGCGTAGCGGGACAGGTAATGCCATTGCACGCAGATACGCAGTATTTT; cdr3_aa: CASSVAGQVMPLHADTQYF
j_call: TRBJ2-5; v_call: TRBV7-6; clone_size: -; d_call: TRBD2; cdr3_nt: TGTGCCAGCAGCTATTCCGGGACTACTAAAGAGACCCAGTACTTC; cdr3_aa: CASSYSGTTKETQYF
j_call: TRBJ2-1; v_call: TRBV5-1; clone_size: -; d_call: -; cdr3_nt: TGCGCCAGCAGCTTGGGAGCGGCTGATCTGCTCTTC; cdr3_aa: CASSLGAADLLF
j_call: TRBJ2-7; v_call: TRBV18; clone_size: few; d_call: -; cdr3_nt: TGTGCCAGCTCACCTCGTCCCTACGAGCAGTACTTC; cdr3_aa: CASSPRPYEQYF
j_call: TRBJ1-6; v_call: TRBV2; clone_size: once; d_call: TRBD1; cdr3_nt: TGTGCCAGCAGCCCCGTCGGACAGGCTGGGTCACCCCTCCACTTT; cdr3_aa: CASSPVGQAGSPLHF
j_call: TRBJ2-1; v_call: TRBV18; clone_size: -; d_call: -; cdr3_nt: TGTGCCAGCTCACCGGGACAAACAACATACAATGAGCAGTTCTTC; cdr3_aa: CASSPGQTTYNEQFF
j_call: TRBJ1-3; v_call: TRBV6-5; clone_size: once; d_call: -; cdr3_nt: TGTGCCAGCAGTTACTCGCCAGTGACTATCGGAAACACCATATATTTT; cdr3_aa: CASSYSPVTIGNTIYF
j_call: TRBJ1-1; v_call: TRBV4-3; clone_size: -; d_call: -; cdr3_nt: TGCGCCAGCAGCCTAAGTCCGGCCGCGGCCACTGAAGCTTTCTTT; cdr3_aa: CASSLSPAAATEAFF
j_call: TRBJ1-2; v_call: TRBV6-2/TRBV6-3; clone_size: -; d_call: TRBD1; cdr3_nt: TGTGCCAGCAGTTCCACGGACAGGGGGCTGGGTGGCTACACCTTC; cdr3_aa: CASSSTDRGLGGYTF
j_call: TRBJ2-1; v_call: TRBV2; clone_size: -; d_call: TRBD2; cdr3_nt: TGTGCCAGCAGTAGGGGACTAGCGGGGAACTACAATGAGCAGTTCTTC; cdr3_aa: CASSRGLAGNYNEQFF
j_call: TRBJ2-1; v_call: TRBV3-1/TRBV3-2; clone_size: -; d_call: TRBD2; cdr3_nt: TGTGCCAGCAGCCAAGAGGTAGTGGTCCTAGCGGGGGAGAGGAATGAGCAGTTCTTC; cdr3_aa: CASSQEVVVLAGERNEQFF
j_call: TRBJ1-2; v_call: TRBV2; clone_size: -; d_call: TRBD1; cdr3_nt: TGTGCCAGCAGTCCCTCGGGACAGACTTATGGCTACACCTTC; cdr3_aa: CASSPSGQTYGYTF
j_call: TRBJ2-3; v_call: TRBV27; clone_size: -; d_call: -; cdr3_nt: TGTGCCAGCAGATTCACTAGCACAGATACGCAGTATTTT; cdr3_aa: CASRFTSTDTQYF
j_call: TRBJ1-1; v_call: TRBV6-4; clone_size: -; d_call: TRBD1; cdr3_nt: TGTGCCAGCAGTCAGGGGGCGAGCACTGAAGCTTTCTTT; cdr3_aa: CASSQGASTEAFF
j_call: TRBJ2-2; v_call: TRBV6-5; clone_size: -; d_call: -; cdr3_nt: TGTGCCAGCACGAAGACTCTTTGGAACACCGGGGAGCTGTTTTTT; cdr3_aa: CASTKTLWNTGELFF
j_call: TRBJ1-2; v_call: TRBV5-4; clone_size: -; d_call: TRBD1; cdr3_nt: TGTGCCAGCAACCGGGACAGGGTAGGTGGCTACACCTTC; cdr3_aa: CASNRDRVGGYTF
j_call: TRBJ2-5; v_call: TRBV6-2/TRBV6-3; clone_size: -; d_call: TRBD2; cdr3_nt: TGTGCCAGCAGTTCGAGACTTATAGCGGGGAGGAGCATGGCCCAGTACTTC; cdr3_aa: CASSSRLIAGRSMAQYF
j_call: TRBJ2-5; v_call: TRBV7-7; clone_size: -; d_call: -; cdr3_nt: TGTGCTAGCACTCCCAACCCGGGGGAGACCCAGTACTTC; cdr3_aa: CASTPNPGETQYF
j_call: TRBJ1-6; v_call: TRBV5-6; clone_size: -; d_call: -; cdr3_nt: TGTGCCAGCAGCTTAAGCCAGGGCTGGTCACCCCTCCACTTT; cdr3_aa: CASSLSQGWSPLHF
j_call: TRBJ1-2; v_call: TRBV6-5; clone_size: -; d_call: TRBD1; cdr3_nt: TGTGCCAGCCTCTCCCGACAGGGAACCTATGGCTACACCTTC; cdr3_aa: CASLSRQGTYGYTF
j_call: TRBJ1-5; v_call: TRBV30; clone_size: -; d_call: -; cdr3_nt: TGTGCCGCCTCCGACGGCAGGGATGGACAGCCCCAGCATTTT; cdr3_aa: CAASDGRDGQPQHF
j_call: TRBJ1-5; v_call: TRBV11-2; clone_size: -; d_call: -; cdr3_nt: TGTGCCAGCAGCTCGACGGAGAGCAATCAGCCCCAGCATTTT; cdr3_aa: CASSSTESNQPQHF
j_call: TRBJ1-1; v_call: TRBV5-1; clone_size: -; d_call: -; cdr3_nt: TGCGCCAGCAGCTTAAAGTCTTCCACAACTGAAGCTTTCTTT; cdr3_aa: CASSLKSSTTEAFF